These 5 T cell receptor beta chains originate from one sample sequenced in a study of high-grade serous ovarian cancer treatment subgroups. Tumor tissue was taken before any definitive surgery or chemotherapy was given. Here immunoSEQ multiplex PCR was the method, and the copy in TCRdb shows in-frame clones only, minus some. Of a few thousand clones in the sample, roughly 77% were seen once. The sequenced sample was tumor tissue. These receptors all stem from a human donor with high-grade serous ovarian cancer.

There are a few counts of this clone. This sequence joins TRBV6-6 and TRBJ1-4; D unclear. This CDR3 contains 13 residues. Trimming left V 6 bases short and J 8 bases short, with 13 bases between. CDR1 is MNHNY and CDR2 is SVGAGI in the germline V gene (reference sequence). CDR3 nucleotides: TGTGCCAGCAGCCCGGGAGTCTCCGAAAAACTGTTTTTT. This translates into CASSPGVSEKLFF.

V gene TRBV2 combines with J gene TRBJ2-5; the match to TRBD2 covers 8 bases. Germline CDR1 reads SNHLY; CDR2 reads FYNNEI. Unmatched junction bases numbered 7, after V lost 10 bases and J lost 6 bases. The CDR3 covers 12 residues. The CDR3 reads CATGLALKTQYF. The CDR3 coding sequence is TGTGCCACTGGACTAGCCCTAAAGACCCAGTACTTC.

The chain combines TRBV19 with TRBJ1-2, with D perhaps matching TRBD1 (5 bases). Trimming took 5 bases from V and 2 from J, leaving 6 bases between them. CDR1 and CDR2 from the germline V gene are LNHDA and SQIVND (reference sequence). This CDR3 region has 12 residues. CDR3 bases: TGTGCCAGTAGTGGACAAAACTATGGCTACACCTTC. It translates to CASSGQNYGYTF.

This clone was seen a handful of times. V gene TRBV6-6 combines with J gene TRBJ2-5; D is ambiguous. Germline assignment: CDR1 MNHNY and CDR2 SVGAGI (reference sequence). The ends were cut back, 6 bases at V and 5 bases at J, with 13 bases in the middle. This CDR3 spans 13 amino acids. CDR3 nucleotide sequence: TGTGCCAGCAGCGGCCCCAAGGTCGAGACCCAGTACTTC. Amino acids: CASSGPKVETQYF.

V and J are TRBV6-5 and TRBJ2-7; D uncertain. Trimming stripped 6 bases from V and 2 bases from J, with 5 bases between. In germline, CDR1 is MNHEY, CDR2 SVGAGI. The CDR3 has 11 amino acids. In DNA form, the CDR3 reads TGTGCCAGCAGCCAGACCTACGAGCAGTACTTC. Translated: CASSQTYEQYF.